The T cell receptor beta chain under discussion was sequenced for a study of blood T cell repertoires in COVID-19. Study-wide background: COVID-19 samples collected from the United States, Italy and Spain covered acute and convalescent phases.

Here immunoSEQ multiplex PCR was the method, and the copy in TCRdb shows in-frame clones only, minus some. The sample lists 200,000 or so clones; around 89% were seen once. The sample taken for sequencing was PBMCs or T cells enriched from blood (not recorded which). This TCR came from a woman aged 35 to 49 with acute COVID-19.

The CDR3 reads CAWSGKTASNEQFF. The CDR3 bases are TGTGCCTGGAGTGGTAAAACGGCTAGCAATGAGCAGTTCTTC. V gene TRBV30 combines with J gene TRBJ2-1; unclear D gene. With 1 base removed from V and 6 bases from J, the gap between germline ends came to 13 bases. Germline V gene sequence: CDR1 GTSNPN, CDR2 SVGIG (reference sequence). The CDR3 covers 14 residues. The variable domain in full, completed from reference TRBV30 and TRBJ2-1, reads SQTIHQWPATLVQPVGSPLSLECTVEGTSNPNLYWYRQAAGRGLQLLFYSVGIGQISSEVPQNLSASRPQDRQFILSSKKLLLSDSGFYLCAWSGKTASNEQFFGPGTRLTVL.